The T cell receptor (beta chain) under discussion was sequenced for a study of persistence of HIV-infected CD4 T cells. Across the whole study: Donors had been on suppressive ART for a median of roughly eight years.

On this clone: Its antigen is as yet unknown.

The libraries were made with immunoSEQ version 4 in survey mode. The repertoire was sequenced with immunoSEQ multiplex PCR; TCRdb's copy has only in-frame clones and lacks some. The top ten hold over 1% of the sample, which has about 43,000 clones, 89% seen once. Anti-CD3/anti-CD28 beads served as a nonspecific positive control stimulus. Sorting selected CD4+ T cells upregulating both CD40 ligand and CD69. Plasma HIV-1 RNA stayed below 50 copies/mL for at least 4 years. Inclusion required CMV-positive serology and CD4+ counts above 400 cells/uL. Stimulated PBMCs had first been depleted of CD8+ T cells. The V end was cut by 3 bases, the J end by 3 bases, with 9 bases between. This CDR3 has 13 residues. Germline CDR1 SGDLS, CDR2 YYNGEE.

This receptor was identified in an adult man with HIV who was CMV-seropositive. J is TRBJ1-1 and V is TRBV9; no clear D. The sample was CD4+ T cells sorted from PBMCs after roughly 18-hour stimulation, taken from a patient who received antiretroviral therapy. The CDR3: CASSGPGYTEAFF. DNA for the CDR3: TGTGCCAGCAGCGGCCCAGGCTACACTGAAGCTTTCTTT.